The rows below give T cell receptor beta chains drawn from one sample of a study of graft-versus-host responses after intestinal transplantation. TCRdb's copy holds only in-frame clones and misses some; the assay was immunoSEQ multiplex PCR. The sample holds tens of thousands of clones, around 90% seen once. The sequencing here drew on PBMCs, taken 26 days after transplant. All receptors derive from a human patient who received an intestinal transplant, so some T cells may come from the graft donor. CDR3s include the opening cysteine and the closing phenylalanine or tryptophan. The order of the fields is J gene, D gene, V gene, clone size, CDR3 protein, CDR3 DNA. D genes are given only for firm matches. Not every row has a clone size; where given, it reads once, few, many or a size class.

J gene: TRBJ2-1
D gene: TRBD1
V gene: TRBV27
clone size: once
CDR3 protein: CASSSGQGAYNEQFF
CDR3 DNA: TGTGCCAGCAGTTCGGGACAGGGGGCCTACAATGAGCAGTTCTTC

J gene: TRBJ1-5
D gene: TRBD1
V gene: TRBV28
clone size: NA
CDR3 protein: CASSLGGTVINQPQHF
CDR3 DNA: TGTGCCAGCAGTTTGGGCGGGACAGTTATCAATCAGCCCCAGCATTTT

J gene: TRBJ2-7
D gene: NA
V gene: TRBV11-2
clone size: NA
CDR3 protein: CASSLVGSHEQYF
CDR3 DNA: TGTGCCAGCAGCTTAGTAGGGAGCCACGAGCAGTACTTC

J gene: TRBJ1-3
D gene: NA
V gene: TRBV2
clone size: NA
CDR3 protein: CASSERQGFSGNTIYF
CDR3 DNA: TGTGCCAGCAGTGAGCGGCAGGGGTTTAGTGGTAACACCATATATTTT

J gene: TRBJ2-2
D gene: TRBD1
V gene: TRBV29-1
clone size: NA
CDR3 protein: CSVEAHGDRDVNGELFF
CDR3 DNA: TGCAGCGTTGAGGCCCACGGCGACAGGGATGTCAACGGGGAGCTGTTTTTT

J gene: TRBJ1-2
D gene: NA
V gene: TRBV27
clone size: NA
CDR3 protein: CASSLSPIRQDFYGYTF
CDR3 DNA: TGTGCCAGCAGTTTATCCCCCATTCGACAGGACTTCTATGGCTACACCTTC

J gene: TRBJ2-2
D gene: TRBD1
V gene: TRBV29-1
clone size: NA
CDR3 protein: CSFRTGNTGELFF
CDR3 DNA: TGCAGCTTTCGGACAGGGAACACCGGGGAGCTGTTTTTT

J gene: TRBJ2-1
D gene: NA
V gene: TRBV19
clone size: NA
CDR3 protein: CASSVGLNEQFF
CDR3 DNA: TGTGCCAGTAGTGTTGGACTAAATGAGCAGTTCTTC

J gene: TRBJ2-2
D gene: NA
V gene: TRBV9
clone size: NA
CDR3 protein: CASARGGTGELFF
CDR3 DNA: TGTGCCAGCGCTAGGGGTGGCACCGGGGAGCTGTTTTTT

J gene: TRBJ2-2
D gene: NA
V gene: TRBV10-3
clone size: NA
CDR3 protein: CAITRGGAGELFF
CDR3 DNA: TGTGCCATCACGAGAGGGGGGGCCGGGGAGCTGTTTTTT

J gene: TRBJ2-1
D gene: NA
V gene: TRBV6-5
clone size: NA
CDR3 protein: CASKVTGRHEQFF
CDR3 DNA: TGTGCCAGCAAGGTTACAGGGCGGCATGAGCAGTTCTTC

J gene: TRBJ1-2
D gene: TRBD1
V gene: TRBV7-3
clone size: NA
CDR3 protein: CASSLMSWGQAIYGYTF
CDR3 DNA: TGTGCCAGCAGCTTAATGTCGTGGGGACAGGCGATCTATGGCTACACCTTC

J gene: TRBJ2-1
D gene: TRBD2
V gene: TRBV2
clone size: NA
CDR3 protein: CASSEARESRELDNEQFF
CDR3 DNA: TGTGCCAGCAGTGAAGCGCGGGAGTCGCGGGAGCTGGACAATGAGCAGTTCTTC

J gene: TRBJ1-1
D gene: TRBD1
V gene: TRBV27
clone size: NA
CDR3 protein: CASSPGQGKAEAFF
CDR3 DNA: TGTGCCAGCAGTCCGGGACAGGGAAAGGCTGAAGCTTTCTTT

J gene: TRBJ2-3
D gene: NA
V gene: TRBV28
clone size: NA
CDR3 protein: CASSLWASGTDTQYF
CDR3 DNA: TGTGCCAGCAGTTTATGGGCTAGCGGCACAGATACGCAGTATTTT

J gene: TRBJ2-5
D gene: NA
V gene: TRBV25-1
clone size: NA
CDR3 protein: CASSEFVGGQETQYF
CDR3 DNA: TGTGCCAGCAGTGAATTCGTTGGAGGTCAAGAGACCCAGTACTTC

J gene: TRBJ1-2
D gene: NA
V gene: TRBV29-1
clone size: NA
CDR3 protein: CSSTAGYGYTF
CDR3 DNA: TGCAGCAGTACCGCAGGCTATGGCTACACCTTC

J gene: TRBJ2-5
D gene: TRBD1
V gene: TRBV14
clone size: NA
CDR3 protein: CASSGTGEETQYF
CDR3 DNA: TGTGCCAGCAGCGGGACAGGCGAAGAGACCCAGTACTTC

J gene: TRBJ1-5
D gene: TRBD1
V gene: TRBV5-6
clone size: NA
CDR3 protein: CASSFRDRNQPQHF
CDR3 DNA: TGTGCCAGCAGCTTCCGGGACAGGAATCAGCCCCAGCATTTT

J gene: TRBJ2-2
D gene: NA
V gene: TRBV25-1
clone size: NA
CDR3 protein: CASRGVEELFF
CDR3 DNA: TGTGCCAGCAGAGGGGTTGAGGAGCTGTTTTTT

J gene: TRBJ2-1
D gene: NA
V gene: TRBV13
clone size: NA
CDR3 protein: CASSLARSREGFF
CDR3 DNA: TGTGCCAGCAGCTTAGCTCGCTCCAGAGAGGGGTTCTTC

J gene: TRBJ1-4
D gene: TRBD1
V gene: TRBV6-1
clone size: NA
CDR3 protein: CASSEGQGNEKLFF
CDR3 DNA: TGTGCCAGCAGCGAAGGACAGGGGAATGAAAAACTGTTTTTT

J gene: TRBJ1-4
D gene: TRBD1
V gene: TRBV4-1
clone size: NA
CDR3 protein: CASSQTLQGFYEKLFF
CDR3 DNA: TGCGCCAGCAGCCAGACTTTACAGGGGTTTTACGAAAAACTGTTTTTT

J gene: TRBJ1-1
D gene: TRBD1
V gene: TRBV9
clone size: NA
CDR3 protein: CASSVGTGSEAFF
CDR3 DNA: TGTGCCAGCAGCGTAGGGACAGGGTCTGAAGCTTTCTTT

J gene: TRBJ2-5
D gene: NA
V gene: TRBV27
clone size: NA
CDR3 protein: CASSRVGGAQETQYF
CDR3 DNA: TGTGCCAGCAGTAGGGTTGGGGGCGCCCAAGAGACCCAGTACTTC

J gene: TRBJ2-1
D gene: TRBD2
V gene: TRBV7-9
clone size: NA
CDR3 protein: CASSFASRDYYPGPDEQFF
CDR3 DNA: TGTGCCAGCAGCTTTGCCTCCCGGGACTACTACCCCGGTCCCGATGAGCAGTTCTTC

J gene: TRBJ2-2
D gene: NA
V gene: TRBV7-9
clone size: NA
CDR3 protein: CASSGGLRGGELFF
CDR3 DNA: TGTGCCAGCAGCGGCGGACTCCGTGGCGGGGAGCTGTTTTTT

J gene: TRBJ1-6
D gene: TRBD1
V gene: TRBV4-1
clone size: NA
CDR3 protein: CASSQHLGQGAVRNSPLHF
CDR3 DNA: TGCGCCAGCAGCCAACACCTCGGACAGGGGGCGGTCAGGAATTCACCCCTCCACTTT